This entry lists 6 T cell receptor beta chains sequenced from one sample in a study of a mutant IDH1 vaccine in newly diagnosed glioma. This table comes from immunoSEQ multiplex PCR, and its TCRdb copy is limited to in-frame clones, with some not included. The top ten clones hold roughly 20% of a sample with 25,000 to 30,000 clones, 80% to 90% of them seen once. The antigens of these receptors remain unknown. The time point here: week 5, during vaccination. Mutant IDH1 20-mer peptide, at 300 ug, made up each vaccine dose, with topical imiquimod. Sequenced here: PBMCs, sampled from a glioma patient whose treatment included an IDH1 peptide vaccine. The receptors were sampled from a man between 18 and 29 years old with glioma.

Sample share makes this clone medium-sized. The V and J genes are TRBV7-9 and TRBJ1-5; 9 nucleotides line up with TRBD1. This CDR3 contains 17 residues. V trimming: 0 bases; J trimming: 2 bases; junction bases outside the gene matches: 5. Germline V gene sequence: CDR1 SEHNR, CDR2 FQNEAQ (reference sequence). DNA for the CDR3: TGTGCCAGCAGCTTAGCCAGGGGACAGGGACGCAATCAGCCCCAGCATTTT. This sequence encodes CASSLARGQGRNQPQHF.

The chain employs TRBV7-2 and TRBJ1-4, with D unresolved. Germline V gene sequence: CDR1 SGHTA, CDR2 FQGNSA. The CDR3 spans 13 residues. The V and J ends lost 5 bases and 6 bases respectively, with 10 bases between them. The CDR3 sequence is CASSPNRDEKLFF. The CDR3 DNA follows: TGTGCCAGCAGCCCTAATCGGGATGAAAAACTGTTTTTT.

The gene calls are TRBV30 and TRBJ2-7, with TRBD1 matching over 12 bases. The V and J ends lost 3 bases and 3 bases, in that order; junction bases with no gene match: 3. The CDR3 loop spans 14 amino acids. Germline V lookup: CDR1 GTSNPN, CDR2 SVGIG (reference sequence). The chain's CDR3 is CAWSGTGGVYEQYF. In nucleotides, the CDR3 is TGTGCCTGGAGCGGGACAGGGGGCGTCTACGAGCAGTACTTC. The full variable domain, in which reference TRBV30 and TRBJ2-7 provide the parts outside the CDR3, is SQTIHQWPATLVQPVGSPLSLECTVEGTSNPNLYWYRQAAGRGLQLLFYSVGIGQISSEVPQNLSASRPQDRQFILSSKKLLLSDSGFYLCAWSGTGGVYEQYFGPGTRLTVT.

This chain uses TRBV29-1 with TRBJ1-4; D gene ambiguous. The V and J ends lost 6 bases and 0 bases respectively, with 14 bases between them. CDR3 length: 15 amino acids. CDR1 and CDR2 from the germline V gene are SQVTM and ANQGSEA. DNA of the CDR3: TGCAGCGTCGAACCAGCCGAAGCAACTAATGAAAAACTGTTTTTT. Translated: CSVEPAEATNEKLFF.

The chain recombines TRBV25-1 with TRBJ1-1; D is uncertain. This CDR3 comprises 13 residues. The V end lost 6 bases, the J end lost 6 bases, and 14 bases lay between the germline ends. Germline V lookup: CDR1 MGHDK, CDR2 SYGVNS. DNA of the CDR3: TGTGCCAGCAGACCCTTGGGGAGCGCTGAAGCTTTCTTT. It translates to CASRPLGSAEAFF.

V is TRBV19 and J is TRBJ2-7, with D possibly called TRBD1 or TRBD2 (6 bases each). The V gene lost 10 bases and the J gene lost 5 bases, with 21 bases spanning the gap. Germline V gene data show CDR1 as LNHDA and CDR2 as SQIVND (reference sequence). CDR3 size: 14 residues. CDR3 sequence: CATQVTGASNEQYF. CDR3 DNA: TGTGCCACCCAGGTAACGGGGGCTTCTAACGAGCAGTACTTC.